This entry lists 24 T cell receptor beta chains sequenced from one sample in a study of shared clonotypes between healthy human individuals. Method: immunoSEQ multiplex PCR; TCRdb's copy keeps in-frame clones and lacks some. The sample shows about 1 million clones, approximately 68% of them seen only once. The sample comprised memory CD4+ T cells sorted from blood. Subset: CD45RA-negative fraction. These receptors came from a man younger than 35 in good health.

V is TRBV5-1 and J is TRBJ1-4; D is perhaps TRBD1 (6 bases). The germline gives CDR1 SGHRS, CDR2 YFSETQ. The CDR3 runs 15 residues. V was shortened by 0 bases and J by 7 bases, with 13 bases between the two germline ends. CDR3 coding DNA: TGCGCCAGCAGCTTGGCGGGGGCTGGGGGTGAAAAACTGTTTTTT. Amino acids: CASSLAGAGGEKLFF.

The chain uses TRBV28 and TRBJ2-5; D is unresolved. This CDR3 comprises 13 residues. Trimming removed 2 bases at V and 1 base at J, with 5 bases between. Germline V CDR1 and CDR2: MDHEN, SYDVKM. The CDR3 here is CASSLGRQETQYF. The CDR3 nucleotides are TGTGCCAGCAGTTTAGGTCGCCAAGAGACCCAGTACTTC.

This chain joins TRBV5-6 and TRBJ1-2; D is ambiguous. This CDR3 region has 12 residues. Trimming left V 5 bases short and J 5 bases short, with 10 bases between. Looked up from germline, CDR1 is SGHDT and CDR2 is YYEEEE. The CDR3 protein is CASRYDGYGYTF. The CDR3 nucleotides are TGTGCCAGCAGGTACGACGGGTATGGCTACACCTTC.

The chain joins TRBV25-1 to TRBJ2-7; D may be TRBD1 or TRBD2 (5 bases each). This CDR3 has 13 residues. Deletions cut 5 bases from V and 6 bases from J, with 14 bases between. CDR1 MGHDK and CDR2 SYGVNS come from the germline V gene. The CDR3 DNA reads as TGTGCCAGCAGTTGGGACCTCCTCGGCGAGCAGTACTTC. This gives the protein CASSWDLLGEQYF.

With respect to this clone: The sample contains more than one DNA sequence encoding this CDR3. This sequence joins TRBV19 and TRBJ2-2; no firm D call. Germline V gives CDR1 LNHDA, CDR2 SQIVND (reference sequence). This CDR3 comprises 14 residues. The V gene lost 3 bases and the J gene lost 4 bases, with 9 bases spanning the gap. The CDR3: CASSIAPGTGELFF. In nucleotides, the CDR3 is TGTGCCAGTAGTATCGCCCCGGGCACCGGGGAGCTGTTTTTT.

The V call is TRBV4-3, the J call TRBJ2-1; TRBD2 matches 7 bases. V lost 0 bases to trimming and J lost 2 bases; unmatched junction nucleotides: 7. The CDR3 is 17 residues long. The germline gives CDR1 LGHNA, CDR2 YSLEER. This CDR3 reads CASSQDLLRGAYNEQFF. In DNA, the CDR3 is TGCGCCAGCAGCCAAGACCTCTTACGGGGGGCCTACAATGAGCAGTTCTTC.

This clone has just a few counts. The V and J genes are TRBV30 and TRBJ1-6, with D possibly TRBD1 on 5 matching bases. CDR3 length equals 14 residues. V was pared by 4 bases and J by 14 bases, with 21 bases between. Looked up from germline, CDR1 is GTSNPN and CDR2 is SVGIG (reference sequence). The CDR3 coding sequence is TGTGCCTGGACGTATAGGGGCGCGGCGGGCACCCTCCACTTT. Its protein is CAWTYRGAAGTLHF.

The rearrangement uses TRBV5-1 and TRBJ1-6; 7 positions agree with TRBD1. The CDR3 has 14 amino acids. Germline lookup yields CDR1 SGHRS and CDR2 YFSETQ. After removal of 3 bases from V and 11 bases from J, the junction contained 8 bases not matched to a gene. The CDR3 bases are TGCGCCAGCAGCTCCGGGACAGTTTCGACACCCCTCCACTTT. Translated: CASSSGTVSTPLHF.

Comment on this clone: This could be a read error, since a much larger clone is one nucleotide away. This sample includes further DNA sequences coding for the same CDR3. The J gene is TRBJ2-7, the V gene TRBV7-9, with D uncertain. CDR1 is SEHNR and CDR2 is FQNEAQ in the germline V gene (reference sequence). Trimming shortened V by 3 bases and J by 0 bases, and 9 bases separated the two germline ends. The CDR3 sequence is 14 residues long. The CDR3 sequence: CASSFGRSSYEQYF. The CDR3 DNA follows: TGTGCCAGCAGCTTCGGACGGAGCTCCTACGAGCAGTACTTC.

Concerning this clone: The same CDR3 can be traced to other DNA sequences in this sample. The rearrangement joins TRBV18 to TRBJ2-3; D might be TRBD1 (5 bases). The CDR3 consists of 12 residues. CDR1 KGHSH and CDR2 LQKENI come from the germline V gene. Trimming stripped 1 base from V and 6 bases from J, with 5 bases between. The CDR3 reads CASSPQGDTQYF. CDR3 DNA: TGTGCCAGCTCACCACAGGGGGATACGCAGTATTTT.

The chain has TRBV5-4 and TRBJ2-5; 8 positions agree with TRBD1. Trimming removed 0 bases from V and 3 bases from J; junction bases left unmatched: 10. The germline V gene has CDR1 SGHNT and CDR2 YYREEE (reference sequence). The CDR3 has 17 amino acids. The CDR3 is CASSLAGTGLSKETQYF. The DNA for the CDR3 is TGTGCCAGCAGCTTGGCCGGGACAGGTCTATCAAAAGAGACCCAGTACTTC.

The chain carries TRBV19 and TRBJ1-2; D is unclear. V was clipped by 5 bases and J by 5 bases, with 24 bases between them. This CDR3 comprises 17 residues. The germline V gene encodes CDR1 LNHDA and CDR2 SQIVND (reference sequence). This CDR3 reads CASSARTPSGVGYGYTF. In nucleotides, the CDR3 is TGTGCCAGTAGTGCGCGGACCCCGTCCGGGGTCGGGTATGGCTACACCTTC.

CDR3 sequence reads: CASSFLLSGTSGNKETQYF. The CDR3 DNA is TGCGCCAGCAGCTTTTTACTTTCCGGGACTAGCGGGAACAAAGAGACCCAGTACTTC. The gene calls are TRBV5-1 and TRBJ2-5; TRBD2 matches 13 bases. The junction had 13 bases not matched to a gene; V was cut back by 2 bases and J by 3 bases. Per germline, CDR1 SGHRS and CDR2 YFSETQ. The CDR3 sequence is 19 residues long.

The chain recombines TRBV19 with TRBJ1-5; 7 positions match TRBD1. The CDR3 loop spans 15 amino acids. Germline CDR1 is LNHDA and CDR2 is SQIVND (reference sequence). With 6 bases clipped from V and 4 bases from J, the junction kept 9 bases outside the gene matches. DNA of the CDR3: TGTGCCAGTAGCAATTCCGGGACAGCTAATCAGCCCCAGCATTTT. It translates to CASSNSGTANQPQHF.

This clone appeared a few times. The chain joins TRBV11-2 to TRBJ1-6; 8 bases align to TRBD1. The CDR3 runs to 15 residues. Unmatched junction bases numbered 10, after V lost 5 bases and J lost 10 bases. The germline V gene has CDR1 SGHAT and CDR2 FQNNGV. CDR3: CASSPQGAGQSPLHF. The DNA for the CDR3 is TGTGCCAGCAGCCCCCAGGGGGCAGGGCAGTCACCCCTCCACTTT.

The sample holds a few counts of this clone. The rearrangement joins TRBV5-1 to TRBJ1-3; D gene uncertain. The CDR3 extends over 15 amino acids. Germline CDR1 is SGHRS and CDR2 is YFSETQ. V lost 6 bases and J lost 0, with 13 bases in between. Written as DNA, the CDR3 is TGCGCCAGCACAACGGACGGGAGCTCTGGAAACACCATATATTTT. Encoded protein: CASTTDGSSGNTIYF.

This clone was recorded a few times. This may be a read error, as it is one base from a much larger clone. At the DNA level, this CDR3 is encoded by other sequences in the same sample as well. The gene calls are TRBV11-3 and TRBJ2-2; no firm D call. This CDR3 is built from 12 residues. Trimming removed 6 bases at V and 1 base at J, with 3 bases between. Germline V gives CDR1 SGHNT, CDR2 YENEEA. CDR3 nucleotides: TGTGCCAGCAGTCTGAACACCGGGGAGCTGTTTTTT. As protein: CASSLNTGELFF.

This clone was counted between two and nine times. The DNA of the CDR3 is TGTGCCAGCAGTTTATATTCCTATAGGCAAGAGACCCAGTACTTC. Translated, it gives CASSLYSYRQETQYF. V and J are TRBV27 and TRBJ2-5; D not certain. The V and J ends lost 1 base and 2 bases respectively, with 11 bases between them. Germline CDR1 and CDR2: MNHEY and SMNVEV (reference sequence). There are 15 residues in the CDR3.

The rearrangement uses TRBV27 and TRBJ1-2; TRBD1 matches 8 bases. Trimming cost V 6 bases and J 4 bases; bases outside gene matches: 10. The CDR3 runs 15 residues. CDR1 is MNHEY, CDR2 SMNVEV, per germline (reference sequence). Here the CDR3 DNA reads TGTGCCAGCAGACCGGGACAGGAAAAAGTCTATGGCTACACCTTC. Its translation: CASRPGQEKVYGYTF.

The chain employs TRBV5-1 and TRBJ1-4; 7 bases map to TRBD1. The CDR3 consists of 15 residues. The V gene end was trimmed by 7 bases and the J gene end by 3 bases; junction bases not matched to a gene: 9. Per germline, CDR1 SGHRS and CDR2 YFSETQ. CDR3 sequence: CASLPTGTANEKLFF. The CDR3 DNA reads as TGCGCCAGCCTCCCCACCGGGACAGCTAATGAAAAACTGTTTTTT.

This chain links TRBV10-3 with TRBJ1-1; D gene uncertain. Germline loops: CDR1 ENHRY, CDR2 SYGVKD. CDR3 length: 14 amino acids. Trimming removed 3 bases at V and 1 base at J, with 9 bases between. CDR3: CAISDHRTNTEAFF. CDR3 coding DNA: TGTGCCATCAGTGATCACCGGACGAACACTGAAGCTTTCTTT.

In this sample, this clone turned up many times. The sample carries other DNA sequences with the same CDR3. The chain uses TRBV30 and TRBJ1-5; D is possibly TRBD1 (5 bases). V was pared by 0 bases and J by 7 bases, with 13 bases between. CDR3 size: 14 residues. Looked up from germline, CDR1 is GTSNPN and CDR2 is SVGIG (reference sequence). The CDR3 loop reads CAWSVSGRGQPQHF. Written as DNA, the CDR3 is TGTGCCTGGAGTGTCTCGGGACGTGGACAGCCCCAGCATTTT. Complete variable domain (other parts from reference TRBV30 and TRBJ1-5): SQTIHQWPATLVQPVGSPLSLECTVEGTSNPNLYWYRQAAGRGLQLLFYSVGIGQISSEVPQNLSASRPQDRQFILSSKKLLLSDSGFYLCAWSVSGRGQPQHFGDGTRLSIL.

The chain uses TRBV9 and TRBJ2-1; 8 bases are shared with TRBD2. Germline CDR1 and CDR2: SGDLS and YYNGEE. V was pared by 3 bases and J by 0 bases, with 20 bases of the junction left unmatched. This CDR3 region has 21 residues. The CDR3 loop is CASSGSGGTTNFLSSYNEQFF. In DNA, the CDR3 is TGTGCCAGCAGCGGAAGCGGGGGCACTACAAATTTCTTGAGCTCCTACAATGAGCAGTTCTTC.

The rearrangement joins TRBV5-5 to TRBJ2-1, with 9 bases identical to TRBD2. This CDR3 has 15 residues. V lost 0 bases, J lost 7 bases, and 5 bases stayed unmatched. CDR1 and CDR2 (germline): SGHKS, YYEKEE (reference sequence). CDR3 amino acids: CASSLVLAGRNEQFF. CDR3 DNA sequence: TGTGCCAGCAGCTTGGTGCTAGCGGGGAGAAATGAGCAGTTCTTC.